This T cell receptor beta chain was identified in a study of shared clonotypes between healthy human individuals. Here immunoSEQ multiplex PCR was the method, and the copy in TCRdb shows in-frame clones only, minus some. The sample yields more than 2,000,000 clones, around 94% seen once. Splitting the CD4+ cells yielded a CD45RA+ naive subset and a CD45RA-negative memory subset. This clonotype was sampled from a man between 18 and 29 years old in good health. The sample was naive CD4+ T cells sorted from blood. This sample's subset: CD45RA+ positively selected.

CDR3 nucleotides: TGTGCCAGCTCACCACCACGAACAGGGCCGGAGGGTACGCAGTATTTT. It is translated as CASSPPRTGPEGTQYF. The rearrangement uses TRBV18 and TRBJ2-3; D assignment may be TRBD1 or TRBD2 (6 bases each). CDR1 is KGHSH and CDR2 is LQKENI in the germline V gene. The CDR3 extends over 16 amino acids. Trimming took off 0 bases at V and 8 bases at J, with 18 bases between the two ends.